The TCR beta chain under discussion was sequenced for a study of blood T cell repertoires in COVID-19. As for the study in general: The cDNA or gDNA used as material had been derived from T cells, B-cell-depleted T cells, or PBMCs.

TCRdb keeps only in-frame clones here, not all; method: immunoSEQ multiplex PCR. The repertoire holds some 200,000 clones, with around 84% as singletons. Trimming shortened V by 6 bases and J by 0 bases, and 11 bases separated the two germline ends. Germline CDR1 and CDR2: LNHDA and SQIVND (reference sequence). This CDR3 contains 14 residues. The clonotype was recovered from a human donor in a cohort sampled during active COVID-19. The specimen sequenced was peripheral blood. The chain employs TRBV19 and TRBJ1-1; D is uncertain. CDR3 bases: TGTGCCAGTAGAGGACGGAGGTTGAACACTGAAGCTTTCTTT. As protein: CASRGRRLNTEAFF.